This is a list of T cell receptor beta chains from one sample in a study of blood T cell repertoires in COVID-19. Some clones are missing from TCRdb's copy, which holds only in-frame ones; the method was immunoSEQ multiplex PCR. This sample has over 300,000 clones, with about 90% found just once. Sequenced: peripheral blood. The receptors originated from a man between 18 and 29 years old with active or convalescent COVID-19. The CDR3 runs from the conserved cysteine through the conserved F or W. A D gene is named only where the DNA matches it firmly. Clone size appears in some rows only: once, few, many, or a class for an expanded clone.

>.|14|TRBD1|TRBV18|TRBJ2-3
CASSPTGAIDTQYF
TGTGCCAGCTCACCGACAGGGGCGATAGATACGCAGTATTTT
>.|17|.|TRBV7-5|TRBJ1-5
CARSLGQGARGNQPQHF
TGTGCCAGAAGCTTAGGGCAGGGGGCGCGGGGCAATCAGCCCCAGCATTTT
>.|14|TRBD1|TRBV27|TRBJ1-1
CASNDRERNTEAFF
TGTGCCAGCAACGACAGGGAACGGAACACTGAAGCTTTCTTT
>.|16|.|TRBV7-9|TRBJ2-1
CASSLTDSRSKNEQFF
TGTGCCAGCAGCTTGACGGACAGTCGCTCGAAGAATGAGCAGTTCTTC
>.|15|.|TRBV18|TRBJ2-1
CASSPRGLSYNEQFF
TGTGCCAGCTCACCCAGGGGCCTTTCCTACAATGAGCAGTTCTTC
>.|18|.|TRBV5-1|TRBJ2-3
CASSSSHLSRSAADTQYF
TGCGCCAGCAGCTCCTCTCACCTTAGCCGGAGTGCGGCAGATACGCAGTATTTT
>.|15|.|TRBV27|TRBJ2-2
CASRYGGTDTGELFF
TGTGCCAGCAGATACGGCGGGACCGACACCGGGGAGCTGTTTTTT
>.|14|.|TRBV28|TRBJ1-2
CASSITRTIYGYTF
TGTGCCAGCAGCATAACCAGGACAATCTATGGCTACACCTTC
>.|13|.|TRBV5-1|TRBJ2-7
CASSWQETYEQYF
TGCGCCAGCAGCTGGCAGGAAACCTACGAGCAGTACTTC
>.|14|.|TRBV6-5|TRBJ2-7
CASRETVFSYEQYF
TGTGCCAGCAGAGAGACAGTCTTCTCCTACGAGCAGTACTTC
>.|12|TRBD1|TRBV7-9|TRBJ1-2
CASRDRVYGYTF
TGTGCCAGCCGGGACAGGGTATATGGCTACACCTTC
>.|15|TRBD1|TRBV6-5|TRBJ1-2
CASSYRDRPLYGYTF
TGTGCCAGCAGTTACCGGGACAGACCCCTTTATGGCTACACCTTC
>.|12|.|TRBV28|TRBJ1-2
CASSFARYGYTF
TGTGCCAGCAGTTTCGCGCGGTACGGCTACACCTTC
>.|16|TRBD2|TRBV27|TRBJ2-7
CASSSPSETSVPEQYF
TGTGCCAGCTCCTCCCCTTCCGAGACTAGCGTCCCGGAGCAGTACTTC
>.|16|TRBD1|TRBV27|TRBJ1-1
CASSLTTGGENTEAFF
TGTGCCAGCAGTTTAACAACAGGGGGCGAGAACACTGAAGCTTTCTTT
>few|15|TRBD2|TRBV7-7|TRBJ2-5
CASSTGTSGSETQYF
TGTGCTAGCAGCACTGGGACTAGCGGCTCAGAGACCCAGTACTTC
>.|17|TRBD2|TRBV7-9|TRBJ2-6
CASSLVGGLGGANVLTF
TGTGCCAGCAGCTTAGTGGGAGGGCTAGGTGGGGCCAACGTCCTGACTTTC
>.|15|.|TRBV6-5|TRBJ1-4
CASSSVDKINEKLFF
TGTGCCAGCAGTTCCGTGGACAAGATTAATGAAAAACTGTTTTTT
>.|15|TRBD1|TRBV10-2|TRBJ1-5
CASRGTGSSNQPQHF
TGCGCCAGCAGAGGGACAGGGTCTAGCAATCAGCCCCAGCATTTT
>.|14|TRBD2|TRBV27|TRBJ2-3
CASSLGGKTDTQYF
TGTGCCAGCAGTTTGGGAGGGAAAACAGATACGCAGTATTTT
>.|15|TRBD2|TRBV6-6|TRBJ2-7
CASKIRAGGPYEQYF
TGTGCCAGCAAAATAAGAGCGGGGGGGCCCTACGAGCAGTACTTC
>.|13|TRBD1|TRBV28|TRBJ2-7
CASSADRGWEQYF
TGTGCCAGCAGTGCGGACAGGGGGTGGGAGCAGTACTTC
>.|13|TRBD1|TRBV11-2|TRBJ1-1
CASSPTGVTEAFF
TGTGCCAGCAGCCCTACAGGGGTGACTGAAGCTTTCTTT
>once|18|.|TRBV7-9|TRBJ2-2
CASSLQWVGARNTGELFF
TGTGCCAGCAGCTTACAATGGGTAGGGGCGAGGAACACCGGGGAGCTGTTTTTT
>.|12|.|TRBV9|TRBJ1-2
CASSGTLGGYTF
TGTGCCAGCAGCGGGACACTCGGTGGCTACACCTTC
>.|15|TRBD2|TRBV9|TRBJ2-1
CASSVETGRGNEQFF
TGTGCCAGCAGCGTAGAGACCGGGAGGGGTAATGAGCAGTTCTTC
>once|15|.|TRBV5-5|TRBJ2-7
CASSLAPGLSYEQYF
TGTGCCAGCAGCTTGGCCCCAGGTCTCTCCTACGAGCAGTACTTC
>few|12|TRBD1|TRBV6-4|TRBJ1-2
CASSSGGRGYTF
TGTGCCAGCAGTTCAGGGGGCAGGGGCTACACCTTC
>.|14|.|TRBV4-1|TRBJ1-4
CASSQPTGGEKLFF
TGCGCCAGCAGCCAGCCGACAGGTGGTGAAAAACTGTTTTTT
>.|16|TRBD1|TRBV4-1|TRBJ2-3
CASSLTGAQSTDTQYF
TGCGCCAGCAGCCTAACAGGGGCTCAATCCACAGATACGCAGTATTTT
>.|14|TRBD1|TRBV7-9|TRBJ2-7
CASSLFDRAYEQYF
TGTGCCAGCAGCTTATTTGACAGGGCCTACGAGCAGTACTTT
>.|15|.|TRBV27|TRBJ1-1
CASTIGGMGNTEAFF
TGTGCCAGCACCATAGGGGGTATGGGGAACACTGAAGCTTTCTTT
>.|14|.|TRBV3-1/TRBV3-2|TRBJ1-1
CASSLQGVDTEAFF
TGTGCCAGCAGCCTCCAAGGGGTTGATACTGAAGCTTTCTTT
>.|13|.|TRBV9|TRBJ1-1
CASSVTSGREAFF
TGTGCCAGCAGCGTTACCTCAGGTCGTGAAGCTTTCTTT
>.|13|.|TRBV5-8|TRBJ1-1
CASSWRARPEAFF
TGTGCCAGCAGCTGGAGGGCAAGGCCTGAAGCTTTCTTT
>.|15|TRBD1|TRBV7-9|TRBJ2-2
CASSSRDRDTGELFF
TGTGCCAGCAGCTCCCGGGACAGGGACACCGGGGAGCTGTTTTTT
>.|15|TRBD1|TRBV27|TRBJ2-3
CASSFNPQGADTQYF
TGTGCCAGCAGTTTTAATCCACAGGGGGCGGATACGCAGTATTTT
>.|10|.|TRBV28|TRBJ2-7
CASSRLEQYF
TGTGCCAGCAGTCGTTTAGAGCAGTACTTC
>.|16|.|TRBV11-2|TRBJ2-2
CASSLAGGEYTGELFF
TGTGCCAGCAGCTTAGCCGGCGGGGAGTACACCGGGGAGCTGTTTTTT
>.|13|.|TRBV7-2|TRBJ1-2
CASSLGQNYGYTF
TGTGCCAGCAGCTTAGGGCAGAACTATGGCTACACCTTC
>.|15|.|TRBV9|TRBJ2-1
CASSDLGGIYNEQFF
TGTGCCAGCTCGGACCTAGGGGGAATCTACAATGAGCAGTTCTTC
>.|15|TRBD1|TRBV4-3|TRBJ2-3
CASSQGQGSKDTQYF
TGCGCCAGCAGCCAGGGACAGGGTTCGAAAGATACGCAGTATTTT
>once|13|.|TRBV18|TRBJ2-5
CASSHGSEETQYF
TGTGCCAGCTCACACGGGAGCGAAGAGACCCAGTACTTC
>.|14|.|TRBV30|TRBJ2-5
CAWSVRTFQETQYF
TGTGCCTGGAGTGTACGGACATTTCAAGAGACCCAGTACTTC
>.|14|TRBD1|TRBV29-1|TRBJ2-7
CSVQGQGSPYEQYF
TGCAGCGTTCAGGGACAGGGAAGCCCCTACGAGCAGTACTTC
>few|16|.|TRBV6-5|TRBJ2-2
CASSYSRQRNTGELFF
TGTGCCAGCAGTTACTCGAGACAGAGGAACACCGGGGAGCTGTTTTTT
>.|13|.|TRBV7-2|TRBJ1-6
CASSSSPGSPLHF
TGTGCCAGCAGCTCCAGTCCAGGGTCACCCCTCCACTTT
>.|16|TRBD1|TRBV7-2|TRBJ2-2
CASSPSGQGFFGELFF
TGTGCCAGCAGCCCTTCAGGACAGGGGTTCTTCGGGGAGCTGTTTTTT
>.|15|TRBD2|TRBV6-5|TRBJ2-1
CASSFTGTSGNEQFF
TGTGCCAGCAGTTTCACAGGGACTAGCGGCAATGAGCAGTTCTTC
>.|15|TRBD2|TRBV10-3|TRBJ2-1
CAISHGTSGFTEQFF
TGTGCCATCAGCCACGGGACTAGCGGGTTCACTGAGCAGTTCTTC
>.|14|.|TRBV9|TRBJ2-3
CASTRAGVTDTQYF
TGTGCCAGCACCCGAGCCGGGGTCACAGATACGCAGTATTTT
>once|15|.|TRBV6-5|TRBJ2-5
CASSYGQGGGETQYF
TGTGCCAGCAGTTACGGTCAGGGAGGAGGAGAGACCCAGTACTTC
>.|15|TRBD2|TRBV5-1|TRBJ2-2
CASSKLAGASGELFF
TGCGCCAGCAGCAAACTAGCGGGAGCATCCGGGGAGCTGTTTTTT
>.|17|.|TRBV11-3|TRBJ2-7
CASSPSCGAGDLYEQYF
TGTGCCAGCAGCCCCAGTTGTGGGGCAGGAGACCTCTACGAGCAGTACTTC
>.|13|.|TRBV30|TRBJ2-5
CASKGDRQETQYF
TGTGCCTCAAAGGGGGATCGGCAAGAGACCCAGTACTTC